The rows below give T cell receptor beta chains drawn from one sample of a study of Ad26.COV2.S vaccination and SARS-CoV-2 variants. Clones were read by immunoSEQ multiplex PCR, and TCRdb kept only the in-frame ones, dropping some. This table holds about 370,000 clones, around 89% found once. The material was peripheral blood, obtained in a trial of Ad26.COV2.S vaccine versus placebo. Receptors originate from a person between 18 and 60 years old who received the Ad26.COV2.S COVID-19 vaccine or a placebo. Both conserved end residues are part of each CDR3. D genes are given only for firm matches. The listing skips clone size in some rows; elsewhere it reads once, few, many or a size class.

cdr3_nt,cdr3_aa,v_call,j_call,clone_size,d_call
TGTGCCATCGCCGGGGGGCACCTGGGGAGCACAGATACGCAGTATTTT,CAIAGGHLGSTDTQYF,TRBV28,TRBJ2-3,NA,NA
TGTGCCAGCAGCCTCGGACTAGCGGGAGGCCCATTTAGCGAGCAGTACTTC,CASSLGLAGGPFSEQYF,TRBV7-2,TRBJ2-7,NA,TRBD2
TGTGCCAGCAGCTTGGGCAGAAGTCGTACCGGGGAGCTGCTTTTT,CASSLGRSRTGELLF,TRBV5-6,TRBJ2-2,once,NA
TGCGCCAGCAGCTTGACCCTGGACAGCCCCACTATTGAAGAGACCCAGTACTTC,CASSLTLDSPTIEETQYF,TRBV5-1,TRBJ2-5,NA,NA
TGTGCCAGCAGCGTATCGGGACAGGGGACCACTGAAGCTTTCTTT,CASSVSGQGTTEAFF,TRBV9,TRBJ1-1,NA,TRBD1
TGTGCCAGCGTCACAGGGGCCCTGAACACTGAAGCTTTCTTT,CASVTGALNTEAFF,TRBV28,TRBJ1-1,NA,TRBD1
TGCGCCAGCAGCTTGATAGCGGCCTACAATGAGCAGTTCTTC,CASSLIAAYNEQFF,TRBV5-1,TRBJ2-1,NA,NA
TGCGCCAGCAGCCTGGGATGGGTCCAAGGAAAACTGTTTTTT,CASSLGWVQGKLFF,TRBV4-3,TRBJ1-4,few,NA
TGTGCCATCAGATCAGACAGGGGTAACACTGAAGCTTTCTTT,CAIRSDRGNTEAFF,TRBV10-3,TRBJ1-1,once,TRBD1
TGTGCCTGGCTGGGACAGCTTAATTCACCCCTCCACTTT,CAWLGQLNSPLHF,TRBV30,TRBJ1-6,NA,TRBD1
TGTGCCAGCAGTAACAACTCTGGAAACACCATATATTTT,CASSNNSGNTIYF,TRBV11-3,TRBJ1-3,NA,NA
TGTGCCAGCAGCCCCCCAGAAGGACAAACAGATACGCAGTATTTT,CASSPPEGQTDTQYF,TRBV5-4,TRBJ2-3,NA,NA
TGCGCCAGCAGCCAATCTCTAGCGGGGCGCACCGGGGAGCTGTTTTTT,CASSQSLAGRTGELFF,TRBV4-3,TRBJ2-2,NA,TRBD2